What follows is one T cell receptor beta chain and its context. The data originate from a study of blood T cell repertoires in COVID-19. Study overall: Donors in the United States, Italy and Spain gave samples during acute or convalescent COVID-19. T cells, B-cell-depleted T cells, or PBMCs provided the cDNA or gDNA that served as material.

How the authors handled the data: Using reference gene primer amplification, nucleated cell counts were estimated. Some clones are missing from TCRdb's copy, which holds only in-frame ones; the method was immunoSEQ multiplex PCR. V and J calls and clone size are copied from that table; D and trimming were computed from the DNA. The sample records roughly 200,000 clones, 84% being singletons. The origin of this receptor is an elderly woman with active or convalescent COVID-19. The specimen sequenced was peripheral blood.

The CDR3 nucleotides are TGTGCTAGTCTAGGTATAGGGGGGGCCGCAGATACGCAGTATTTT. Encoded protein: CASLGIGGAADTQYF. V usage is TRBV12-5 and J usage is TRBJ2-3; the D gene is possibly TRBD2 (7 bases). Germline V gene lookup returns CDR1 LGHNT and CDR2 FRNRAP. Trimming left V 8 bases short and J 4 bases short, with 19 bases between. The CDR3 runs 15 residues.